This TCR beta chain was captured in a study of OX40 agonist ivuxolimab in advanced cancers. Germline V gene data show CDR1 as LGHNA and CDR2 as YSLEER. J lost 4 bases, V lost 0 bases, and 12 bases had no gene match. There are 19 residues in the CDR3. The repertoire was sequenced with immunoSEQ multiplex PCR; TCRdb's copy has only in-frame clones and lacks some. The sample lists fewer than 70,000 clones; around 93% were seen once. The source was CD4+ or CD8+ T cells sorted from blood, collected in a trial of the OX40 agonist ivuxolimab. The V gene is TRBV4-3, the J gene TRBJ2-5, with TRBD2 identical over 12 bases. The sequence derives from an adult with an advanced solid tumor such as melanoma, head and neck, liver or kidney cancer. Here the CDR3 reads CASSQDYRLAGASGETQYF. The CDR3 nucleotides read TGCGCCAGCAGCCAAGATTACCGACTAGCGGGAGCCTCGGGAGAGACCCAGTACTTC.